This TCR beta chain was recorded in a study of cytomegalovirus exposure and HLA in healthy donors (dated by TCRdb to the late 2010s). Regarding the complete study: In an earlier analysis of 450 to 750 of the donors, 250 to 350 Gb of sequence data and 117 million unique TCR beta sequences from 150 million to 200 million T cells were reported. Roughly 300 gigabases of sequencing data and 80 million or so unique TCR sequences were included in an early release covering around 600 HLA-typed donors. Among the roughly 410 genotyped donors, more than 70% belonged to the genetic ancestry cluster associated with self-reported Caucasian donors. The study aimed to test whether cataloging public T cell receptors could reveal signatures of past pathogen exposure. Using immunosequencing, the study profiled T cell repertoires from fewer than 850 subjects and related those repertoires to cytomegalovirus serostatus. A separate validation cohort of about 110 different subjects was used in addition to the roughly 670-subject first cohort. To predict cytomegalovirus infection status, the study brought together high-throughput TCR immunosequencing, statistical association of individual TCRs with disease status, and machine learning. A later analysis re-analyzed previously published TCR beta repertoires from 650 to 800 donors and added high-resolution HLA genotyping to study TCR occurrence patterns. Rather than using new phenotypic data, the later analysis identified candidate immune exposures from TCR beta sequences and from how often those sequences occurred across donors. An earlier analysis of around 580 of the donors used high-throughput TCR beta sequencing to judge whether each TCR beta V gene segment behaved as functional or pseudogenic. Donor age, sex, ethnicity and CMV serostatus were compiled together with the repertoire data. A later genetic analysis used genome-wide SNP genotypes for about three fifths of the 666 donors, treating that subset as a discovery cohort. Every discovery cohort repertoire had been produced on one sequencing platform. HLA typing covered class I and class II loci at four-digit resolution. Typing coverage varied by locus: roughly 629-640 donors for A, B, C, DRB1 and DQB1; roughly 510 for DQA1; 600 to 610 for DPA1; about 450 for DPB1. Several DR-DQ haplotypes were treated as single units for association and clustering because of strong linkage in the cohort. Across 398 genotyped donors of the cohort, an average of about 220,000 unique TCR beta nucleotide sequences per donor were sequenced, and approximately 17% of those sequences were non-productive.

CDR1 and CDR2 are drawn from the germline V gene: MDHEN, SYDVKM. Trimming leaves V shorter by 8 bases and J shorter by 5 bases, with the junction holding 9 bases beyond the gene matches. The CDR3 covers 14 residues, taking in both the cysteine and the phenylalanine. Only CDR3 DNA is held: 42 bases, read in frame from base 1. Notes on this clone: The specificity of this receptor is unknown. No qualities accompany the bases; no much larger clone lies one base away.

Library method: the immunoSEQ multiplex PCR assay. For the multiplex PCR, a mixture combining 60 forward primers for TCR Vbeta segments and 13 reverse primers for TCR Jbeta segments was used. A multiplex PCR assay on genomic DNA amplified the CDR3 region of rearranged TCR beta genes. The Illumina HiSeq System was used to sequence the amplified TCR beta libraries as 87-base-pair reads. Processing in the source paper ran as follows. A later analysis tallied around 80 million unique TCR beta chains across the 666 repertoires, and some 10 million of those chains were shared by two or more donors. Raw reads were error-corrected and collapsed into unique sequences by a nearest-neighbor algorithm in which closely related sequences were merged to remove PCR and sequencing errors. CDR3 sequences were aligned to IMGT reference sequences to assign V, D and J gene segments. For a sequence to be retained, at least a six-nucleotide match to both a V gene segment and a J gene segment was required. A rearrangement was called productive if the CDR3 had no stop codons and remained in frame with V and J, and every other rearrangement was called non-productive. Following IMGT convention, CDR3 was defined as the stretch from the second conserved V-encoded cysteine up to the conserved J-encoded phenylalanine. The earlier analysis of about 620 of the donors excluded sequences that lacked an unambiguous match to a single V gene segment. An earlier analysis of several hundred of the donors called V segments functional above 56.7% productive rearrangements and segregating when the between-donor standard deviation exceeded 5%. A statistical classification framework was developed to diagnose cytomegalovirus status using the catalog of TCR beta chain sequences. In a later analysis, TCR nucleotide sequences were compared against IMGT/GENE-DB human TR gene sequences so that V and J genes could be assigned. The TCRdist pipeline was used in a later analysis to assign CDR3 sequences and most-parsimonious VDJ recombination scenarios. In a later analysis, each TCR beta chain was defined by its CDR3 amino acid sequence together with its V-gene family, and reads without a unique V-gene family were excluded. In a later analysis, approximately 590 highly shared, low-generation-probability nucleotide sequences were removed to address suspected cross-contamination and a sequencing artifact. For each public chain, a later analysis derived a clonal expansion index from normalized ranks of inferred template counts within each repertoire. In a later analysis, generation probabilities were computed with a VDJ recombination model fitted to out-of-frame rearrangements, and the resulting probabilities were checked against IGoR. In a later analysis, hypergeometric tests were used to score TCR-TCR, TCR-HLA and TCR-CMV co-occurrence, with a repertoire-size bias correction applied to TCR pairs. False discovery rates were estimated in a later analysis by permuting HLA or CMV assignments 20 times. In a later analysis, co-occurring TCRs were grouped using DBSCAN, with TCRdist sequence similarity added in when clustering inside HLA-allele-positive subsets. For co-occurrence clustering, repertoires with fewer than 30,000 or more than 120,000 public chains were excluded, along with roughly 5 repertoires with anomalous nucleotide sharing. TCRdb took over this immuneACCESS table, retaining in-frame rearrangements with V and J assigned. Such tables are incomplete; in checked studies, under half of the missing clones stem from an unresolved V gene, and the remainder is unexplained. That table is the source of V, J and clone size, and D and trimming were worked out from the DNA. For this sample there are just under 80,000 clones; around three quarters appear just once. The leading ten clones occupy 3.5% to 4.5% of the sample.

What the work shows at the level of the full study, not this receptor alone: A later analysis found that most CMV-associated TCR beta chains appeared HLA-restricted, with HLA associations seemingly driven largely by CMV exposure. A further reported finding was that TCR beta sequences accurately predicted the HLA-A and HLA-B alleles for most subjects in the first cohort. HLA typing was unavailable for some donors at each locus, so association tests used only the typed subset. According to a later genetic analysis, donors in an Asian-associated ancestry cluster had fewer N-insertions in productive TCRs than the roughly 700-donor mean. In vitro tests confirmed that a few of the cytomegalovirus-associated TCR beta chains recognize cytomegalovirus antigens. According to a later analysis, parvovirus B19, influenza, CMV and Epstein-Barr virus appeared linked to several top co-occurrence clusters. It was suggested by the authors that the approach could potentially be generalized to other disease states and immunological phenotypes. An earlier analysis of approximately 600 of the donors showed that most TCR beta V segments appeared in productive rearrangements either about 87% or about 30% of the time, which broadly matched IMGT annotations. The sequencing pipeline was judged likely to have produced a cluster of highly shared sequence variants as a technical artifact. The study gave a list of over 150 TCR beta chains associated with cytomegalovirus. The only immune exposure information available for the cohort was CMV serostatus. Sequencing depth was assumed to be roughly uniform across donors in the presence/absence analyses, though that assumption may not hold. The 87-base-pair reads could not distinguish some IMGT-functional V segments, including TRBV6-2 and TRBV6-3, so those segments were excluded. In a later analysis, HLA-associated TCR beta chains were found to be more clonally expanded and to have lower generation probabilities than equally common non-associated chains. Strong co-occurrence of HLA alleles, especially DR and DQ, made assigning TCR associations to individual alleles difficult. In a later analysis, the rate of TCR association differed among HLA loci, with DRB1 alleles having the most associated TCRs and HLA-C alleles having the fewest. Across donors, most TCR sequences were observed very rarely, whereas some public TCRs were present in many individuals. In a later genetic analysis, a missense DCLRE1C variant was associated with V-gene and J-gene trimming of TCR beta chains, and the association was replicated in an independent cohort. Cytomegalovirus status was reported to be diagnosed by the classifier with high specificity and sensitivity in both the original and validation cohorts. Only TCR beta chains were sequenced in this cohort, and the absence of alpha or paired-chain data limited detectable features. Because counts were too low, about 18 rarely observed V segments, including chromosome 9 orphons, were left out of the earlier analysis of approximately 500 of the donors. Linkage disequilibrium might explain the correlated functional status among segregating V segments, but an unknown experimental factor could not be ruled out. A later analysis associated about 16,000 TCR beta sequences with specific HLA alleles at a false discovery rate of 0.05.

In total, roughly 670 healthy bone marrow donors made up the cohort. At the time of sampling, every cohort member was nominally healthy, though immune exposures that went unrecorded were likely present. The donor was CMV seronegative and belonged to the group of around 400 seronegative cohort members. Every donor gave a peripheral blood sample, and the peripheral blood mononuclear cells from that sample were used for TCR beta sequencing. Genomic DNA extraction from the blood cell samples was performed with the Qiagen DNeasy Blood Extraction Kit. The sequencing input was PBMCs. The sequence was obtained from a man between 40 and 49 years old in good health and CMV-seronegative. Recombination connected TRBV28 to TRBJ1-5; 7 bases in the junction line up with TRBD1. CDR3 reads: CASDSRQGYQPQHF. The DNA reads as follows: TGTGCCAGCGACTCAAGACAGGGCTATCAGCCCCAGCATTTT.